This T cell receptor (beta chain) originates from a study of shared clonotypes between healthy human individuals. Study outcomes and limitations: Naive CD4 clonotype sharing across several donors was 5% to 6%.

From germline, CDR1 is SNHLY and CDR2 FYNNEI. The CDR3 has 13 amino acids. After removal of 9 bases from V and 2 bases from J, the junction contained 3 bases not matched to a gene. CD45RO-negative, CCR7-selected cells formed the naive CD8 fraction, which excluded terminally differentiated effector memory CD45RA+ cells. Healthy adults negative for HIV, lacking recent acute infections or vaccinations, served as donors. It was at deep level that the assay was run. Original processing methods: Sequence data from immunoSEQ were junction-only and lacked quality scores; consequently, filtering differed. TCRdb keeps only in-frame clones here, not all; method: immunoSEQ multiplex PCR. That table gives V, J and clone size, and the DNA gave D and trimming. The table has roughly 890,000 clones, about 91% seen once. As regards this clone: The antigen remains unidentified.

V and J are TRBV2 and TRBJ2-7, with 11 nucleotides matching TRBD2. Sequenced material: naive CD8+ T cells sorted from blood. The receptor comes from a man aged 30 to 39 in good health. The CDR3 DNA follows: TGTGCCAGGGGGACTAGCGGACCCTACGAGCAGTACTTC. Encoded protein: CARGTSGPYEQYF. Based on the CDR3 plus reference TRBV2 and TRBJ2-7, the full variable domain is EPEVTQTPSHQVTQMGQEVILRCVPISNHLYFYWYRQILGQKVEFLVSFYNNEISEKSEIFDDQFSVERPDGSNFTLKIRSTKLEDSAMYFCARGTSGPYEQYFGPGTRLTVT.